This is a list of T cell receptor beta chains from one sample in a study of T-cell reconstitution after alpha-beta-depleted transplantation in children. MiXCR was run by TCRdb on the PCR reads, yielding one entry per CDR3 protein. This sample has just under 550,000 distinct CDR3 sequences; about 18% occur once, and the top ten carry more than 2.5%. The sample here was PBMCs from the stem cell graft donor, taken from the stem cell graft. The receptors come from a human donor who donated a stem cell graft to a child with acute lymphoblastic leukemia. The CDR3 runs from the conserved cysteine through the conserved F or W. The D gene is left open where the match is weak. Clone size is not always given. Where it is, it says once, few, many or a class for expanded clones.

TRBD1	few	TRBV5-1	TRBJ1-2	TGCGCCAGCAGCTTACCAAAGGGAGGACAGGACCTCTATGGCTACACCTTC	CASSLPKGGQDLYGYTF
-	-	TRBV7-9	TRBJ1-2	TGTGCCAGCAGCCGTAGTCGAGACAGCAACTATGGCTACACCTTC	CASSRSRDSNYGYTF
TRBD1	few	TRBV7-9	TRBJ2-4	TGTGCCAGCAGATGGGGACAGGGTCAGGCGTACTTC	CASRWGQGQAYF
-	-	TRBV5-8	TRBJ1-4	TGTGCCAGCAGCTGGGTTAGTGGACGCCTAAAAAAACTGTTTTTT	CASSWVSGRLKKLFF
-	-	TRBV5-6	TRBJ2-5	TGTGCCAGCAGCCCCCGAGGGGTACCATGGGGGCTTTACTTC	CASSPRGVPWGLYF
-	-	TRBV21-1	TRBJ2-5	TGTGCCAGCAGCAAAGACGTTGCTAGTTGGGAGACCCAGTACTTC	CASSKDVASWETQYF
-	-	TRBV5-1	TRBJ1-4	TGCGCCAGCAGCTCAAAGGACAGTACAACTAATGAAAAACTGTTTTTT	CASSSKDSTTNEKLFF
TRBD1	-	TRBV29-1	TRBJ2-7	TGCAGCGGGGGACAGGGGTCCTACGAGCAGTACTTC	CSGGQGSYEQYF
-	few	TRBV7-9	TRBJ1-5	TGTGCCAGCAGCCAGGGGTTTCATAGCAATCAGCCCCAGCATTTT	CASSQGFHSNQPQHF
TRBD2	few	TRBV3-1	TRBJ2-7	TGTGCCAGCAGCTGGGGACTAGCGTGGAACTACGAGCAGTACTTC	CASSWGLAWNYEQYF
-	-	TRBV5-1	TRBJ1-3	TGCGCCAGCAGCTTGGAGACGGTACACTCTGGAAACACCATATATTTT	CASSLETVHSGNTIYF
TRBD2	-	TRBV4-1	TRBJ2-7	TGCGCCAGCAGCCCCCCCCGGGACTACTACGAGCAGTACTTC	CASSPPRDYYEQYF
-	few	TRBV11-1	TRBJ2-3	TGTGCCAGCAGCTTCACCCCGGGGAGCGGCAGTAGCACAGATACGCAGTATTTT	CASSFTPGSGSSTDTQYF
-	few	TRBV5-6	TRBJ2-1	TGTGCCAGCAGATCCCGGTCAGGGAGACTTGAGCAGTTCTTC	CASRSRSGRLEQFF
-	-	TRBV7-2	TRBJ2-4	TGTGCCAGCACCCTATTACTAGGAAGGGGAAACATTCAGTACTTC	CASTLLLGRGNIQYF
-	many	TRBV7-9	TRBJ2-7	TGTGCCAGCAGTTCTATAGGGGCAGCGCCCCTAAGCTACGAGCAGTACTTC	CASSSIGAAPLSYEQYF
TRBD1	-	TRBV5-5	TRBJ2-2	TGTGCCAGCAGCAGGAGACAGGGGGTTCGAGCCGGGGAGCTGTTTTTT	CASSRRQGVRAGELFF
TRBD1	few	TRBV5-1	TRBJ1-5	TGCGCCAGCAGCTTGGGGCCCCGCAGGGGGGTTTATAGCAATCAGCCCCAGCATTTT	CASSLGPRRGVYSNQPQHF
-	-	TRBV12-3/TRBV12-4	TRBJ1-2	TGTGCCAGCATGACCGAGGGAGTCTATGGCTACACCTTC	CASMTEGVYGYTF
-	-	TRBV7-9	TRBJ2-7	TGTGCCAGCAGCTCTCAAAGGGCGGGCCGAGGCGAGCAGTACTTC	CASSSQRAGRGEQYF
TRBD1	-	TRBV6-1	TRBJ2-1	TGTGCCAGCAAACAGGGACAGGGGGCGCTTAATGAGCAGTTCTTC	CASKQGQGALNEQFF
-	few	TRBV5-5	TRBJ2-1	TGTGCCAGCAGCCGTACAGGGAATCAGCAGCAGTTCTTC	CASSRTGNQQQFF
TRBD1	few	TRBV12-3/TRBV12-4	TRBJ2-5	TGTGCCAGCAGCTTGCCTGACAGGGGGTTGGAGACCCAGTACTTC	CASSLPDRGLETQYF
TRBD2	few	TRBV7-8	TRBJ2-2	TGTGCCAGCAGCTATCTAGCGGGGGCGGCCACCGGGGAGCTGTTTTTT	CASSYLAGAATGELFF
-	few	TRBV3-1	TRBJ1-5	TGTGCCAGCAGCCAACCGGGGGCCCAGCCCCAGCATTTT	CASSQPGAQPQHF
-	many	TRBV10-2	TRBJ2-1	TGCGCCAGCAGCCCCCCGGGCGGACCCTACAATGAGCAGTTCTTC	CASSPPGGPYNEQFF
-	few	TRBV9	TRBJ1-5	TGTGCCAGCAGCGTAGACAGCTCTAGCAATCAGCCCCAGCATTTT	CASSVDSSSNQPQHF